This TCR beta chain was profiled in a study of blood T cell repertoires in COVID-19 (TCRdb year 2020). Concerning the study at large: Samples covering the acute and convalescent phases of COVID-19 were provided by collaborators in the United States, Italy and Spain. The repertoires were made available in a free public database intended to serve as a resource for research on the immune response to SARS-CoV-2. Where available, HLA class I and class II types were obtained from metadata supplied by the sample provider rather than from assay-based typing. The material from the prospective study consisted of cDNA or gDNA derived from T cells, B-cell-depleted T cells, or PBMCs. The sample metadata nearly always contained a de-identified subject ID, COVID-19 status, age in years and sex. The samples were drawn from two sources: the first 160 participants of the ongoing ImmuneRACE study, and some 1,300 subjects contributed by 6 global collaborators. Deeply sampled blood TCRbeta repertoires from subjects exposed to, actively infected with, or recovered from COVID-19 were included in the dataset. Beyond this particular receptor, the publication reports: Clinical and demographic metadata were provided uncurated, with the amount varying by source and participant.

V trim: 0 bases; J trim: 2 bases; unmatched bases: 4. Sequences MNHNS (CDR1) and SASEGT (CDR2) are obtained from the germline V gene. There are 15 amino acids in the CDR3, from cysteine to phenylalanine inclusive. The entry retains the CDR3 DNA only, 45 bases that are in frame from base 1. On this clone itself: Its antigen has not been determined. Per-base qualities were not stored, and no clone one base away is much larger.

TCRbeta CDR3 regions were amplified from genomic DNA by means of the immunoSEQ Assay, a bias-controlled multiplex PCR. As for the authors' bioinformatics: Within the assay, amplification of reference gene primers was used to estimate how many nucleated cells each sample contained. To quantify the absolute abundance of each unique TCRbeta CDR3 rearrangement, sequence reads were collapsed and filtered. For each sample, productive Simpson clonality was calculated as the square root of Simpson's diversity index over productive rearrangements. Not all clones reach the TCRdb copy of this immuneACCESS table, which keeps in-frame sequences only. Checked studies attribute under half of the gap to unresolved V genes and leave the rest unexplained. Clonal size and the V and J genes are those of that table, whereas D and trimming came from the DNA. This sample has about 58,000 clones in its table, and under 80% of those were observed once. Of the sample, roughly 5% is held by the ten largest clones.

Whole blood was collected in K2EDTA tubes by collaborating institutions according to the institutions' own protocols. For TCRbeta analysis, collaborators shipped samples as frozen whole blood, isolated PBMCs, or DNA extracted from either of those sample types. This sequence was found in a human donor in a cohort sampled during active COVID-19. Sequenced sample: peripheral blood. The chain employs TRBV6-1 and TRBJ2-7; 7 bases in the middle match TRBD2. The CDR3: CASSEAGGYPYEQYF. The DNA sequence follows: TGTGCCAGCAGTGAAGCGGGGGGGTACCCCTACGAGCAGTACTTC.